This T cell receptor (beta chain) was obtained from a study of technical replicates of blood from a handful of donors. The repertoire was sequenced with immunoSEQ multiplex PCR; TCRdb's copy has only in-frame clones and lacks some. The sample contains about 80,000 clones, 96% of which appear only once. This CDR3 region has 14 residues. Germline V gives CDR1 SGHVS, CDR2 FNYEAQ. V gave up 2 bases and J gave up 2 bases, with 9 bases separating them. This sequence was found in a human donor in good health. The sequencing input was T cells isolated from PBMCs. The chain uses TRBV7-6 and TRBJ2-5, with D perhaps TRBD1 (5 bases). CDR3 coding DNA: TGTGCCAGCAGCTTAACCGACAGTCAAGAGACCCAGTACTTC. It translates to CASSLTDSQETQYF.